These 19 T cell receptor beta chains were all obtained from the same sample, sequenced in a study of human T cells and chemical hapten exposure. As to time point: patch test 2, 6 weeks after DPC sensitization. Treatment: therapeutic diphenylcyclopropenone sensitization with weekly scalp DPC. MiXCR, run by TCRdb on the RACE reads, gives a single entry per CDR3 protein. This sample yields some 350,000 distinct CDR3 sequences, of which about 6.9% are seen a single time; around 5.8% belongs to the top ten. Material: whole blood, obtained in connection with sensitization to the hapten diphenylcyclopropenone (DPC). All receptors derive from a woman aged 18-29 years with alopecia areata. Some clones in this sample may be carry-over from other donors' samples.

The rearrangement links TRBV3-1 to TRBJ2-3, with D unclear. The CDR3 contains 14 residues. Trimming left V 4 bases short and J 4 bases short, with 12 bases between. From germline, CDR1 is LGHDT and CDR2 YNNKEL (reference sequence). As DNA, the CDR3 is TGTGCCAGCAGCCCTGTAATAGGGCCAGATACGCAGTATTTT. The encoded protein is CASSPVIGPDTQYF.

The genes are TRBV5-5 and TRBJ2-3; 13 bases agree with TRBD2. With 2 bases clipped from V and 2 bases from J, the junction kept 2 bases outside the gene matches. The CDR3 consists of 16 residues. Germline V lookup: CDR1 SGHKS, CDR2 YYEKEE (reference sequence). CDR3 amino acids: CASSFGTSGDTDTQYF. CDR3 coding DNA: TGTGCCAGCAGCTTCGGGACTAGCGGGGACACAGATACGCAGTATTTT.

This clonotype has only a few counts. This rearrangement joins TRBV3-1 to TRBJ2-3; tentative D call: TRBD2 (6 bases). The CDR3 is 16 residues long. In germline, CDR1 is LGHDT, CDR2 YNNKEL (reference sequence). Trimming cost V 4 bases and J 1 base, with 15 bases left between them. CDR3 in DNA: TGTGCCAGCAGCCCCGTGGTGGGGGGAGGCACAGATACGCAGTATTTT. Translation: CASSPVVGGGTDTQYF.

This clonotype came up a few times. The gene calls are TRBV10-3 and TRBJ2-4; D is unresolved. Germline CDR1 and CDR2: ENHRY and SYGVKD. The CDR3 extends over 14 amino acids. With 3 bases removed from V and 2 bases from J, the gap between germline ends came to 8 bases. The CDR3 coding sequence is TGTGCCATCAGTGATGATCGGCCCAAAAACATTCAGTACTTC. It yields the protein CAISDDRPKNIQYF.

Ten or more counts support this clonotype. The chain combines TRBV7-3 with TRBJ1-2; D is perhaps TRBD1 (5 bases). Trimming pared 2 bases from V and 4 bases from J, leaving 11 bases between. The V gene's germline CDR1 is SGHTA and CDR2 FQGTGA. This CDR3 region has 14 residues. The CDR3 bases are TGTGCCAGCAGCTTACAGGGTTACGGCTATGGCTACACCTTC. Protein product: CASSLQGYGYGYTF.

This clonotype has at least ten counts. The CDR3 coding sequence is TGTGCCAGCAGTGACGGCAGGGACACTGAAGCTTTCTTT. Translation gives CASSDGRDTEAFF. This sequence joins TRBV6-1 and TRBJ1-1, with a possible D match to TRBD1 (5 bases). The ends were cut back, 3 bases at V and 3 bases at J, with 8 bases in the middle. The CDR3 has 13 residues. Germline CDR1 reads MNHNS; CDR2 reads SASEGT.

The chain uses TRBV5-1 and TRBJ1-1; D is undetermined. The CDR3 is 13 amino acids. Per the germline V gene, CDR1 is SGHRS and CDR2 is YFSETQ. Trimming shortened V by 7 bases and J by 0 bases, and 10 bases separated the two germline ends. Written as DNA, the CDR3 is TGCGCCAGCCAGATGGGGATGAACACTGAAGCTTTCTTT. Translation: CASQMGMNTEAFF. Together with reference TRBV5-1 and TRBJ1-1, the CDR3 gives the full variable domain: KAGVTQTPRYLIKTRGQQVTLSCSPISGHRSVSWYQQTPGQGLQFLFEYFSETQRNKGNFPGRFSGRQFSNSRSEMNVSTLELGDSALYLCASQMGMNTEAFFGQGTRLTVV.

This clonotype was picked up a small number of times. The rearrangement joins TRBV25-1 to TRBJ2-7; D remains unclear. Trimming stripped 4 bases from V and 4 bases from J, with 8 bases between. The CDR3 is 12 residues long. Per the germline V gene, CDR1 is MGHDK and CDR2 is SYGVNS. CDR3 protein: CASSVMGYEQYF. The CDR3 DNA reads TGTGCCAGCAGTGTCATGGGTTACGAGCAGTACTTC.

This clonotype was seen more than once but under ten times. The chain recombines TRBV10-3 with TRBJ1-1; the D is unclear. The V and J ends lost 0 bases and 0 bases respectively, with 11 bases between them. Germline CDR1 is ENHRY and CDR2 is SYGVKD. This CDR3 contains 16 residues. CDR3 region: CAISESRWLVNTEAFF. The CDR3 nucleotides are TGTGCCATCAGTGAGTCTCGTTGGTTAGTGAACACTGAAGCTTTCTTT.

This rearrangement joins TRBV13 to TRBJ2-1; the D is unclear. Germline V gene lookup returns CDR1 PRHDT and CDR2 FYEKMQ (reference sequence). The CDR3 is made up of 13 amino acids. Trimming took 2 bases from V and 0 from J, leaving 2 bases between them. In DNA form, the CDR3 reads TGTGCCAGCAGCTTAATCTCCTACAATGAGCAGTTCTTC. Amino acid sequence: CASSLISYNEQFF.

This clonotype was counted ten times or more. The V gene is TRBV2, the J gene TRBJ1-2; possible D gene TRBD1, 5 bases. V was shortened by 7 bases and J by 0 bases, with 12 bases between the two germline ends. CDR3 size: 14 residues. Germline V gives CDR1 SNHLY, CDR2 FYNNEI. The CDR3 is CASTEETANYGYTF. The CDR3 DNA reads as TGTGCCAGCACCGAGGAGACAGCTAACTATGGCTACACCTTC.

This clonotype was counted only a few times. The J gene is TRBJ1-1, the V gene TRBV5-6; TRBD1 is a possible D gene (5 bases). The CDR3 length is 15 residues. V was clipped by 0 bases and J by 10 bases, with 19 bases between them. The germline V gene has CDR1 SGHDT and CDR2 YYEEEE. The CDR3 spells CASSLGQGPLLGAFF. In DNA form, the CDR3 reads TGTGCCAGCAGCTTGGGTCAGGGCCCCCTACTTGGAGCTTTCTTT.

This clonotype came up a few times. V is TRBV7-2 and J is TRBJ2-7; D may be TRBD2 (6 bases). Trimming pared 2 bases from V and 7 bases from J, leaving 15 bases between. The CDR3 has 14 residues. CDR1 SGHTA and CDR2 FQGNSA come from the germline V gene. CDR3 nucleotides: TGTGCCAGCAGCTTACGCGGTCGGGGGAGGGAGCAGTACTTC. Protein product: CASSLRGRGREQYF.

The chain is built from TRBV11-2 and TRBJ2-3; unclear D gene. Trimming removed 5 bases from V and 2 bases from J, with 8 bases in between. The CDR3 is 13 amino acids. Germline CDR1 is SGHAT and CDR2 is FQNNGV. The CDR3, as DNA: TGTGCCAGCAGCAGATACCTCACAGATACGCAGTATTTT. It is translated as CASSRYLTDTQYF.

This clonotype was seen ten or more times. This chain's CDR3 is CASSQPEAMNTEAFF. The CDR3, as DNA: TGCGCCAGCAGCCAGCCGGAGGCAATGAACACTGAAGCTTTCTTT. The gene calls are TRBV5-1 and TRBJ1-1, with D hard to call. This CDR3 has 15 residues. Germline lookup yields CDR1 SGHRS and CDR2 YFSETQ. Trimming took off 4 bases at V and 0 bases at J, with 13 bases between the two ends.

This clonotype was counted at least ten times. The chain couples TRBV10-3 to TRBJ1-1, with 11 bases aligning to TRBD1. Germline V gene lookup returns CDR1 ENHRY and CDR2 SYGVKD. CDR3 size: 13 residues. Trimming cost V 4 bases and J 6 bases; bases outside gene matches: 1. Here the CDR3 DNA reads TGTGCCATCAGTGGGACAGGGGGCTCTGAAGCTTTCTTT. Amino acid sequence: CAISGTGGSEAFF.

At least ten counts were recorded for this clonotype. The CDR3 region is CASGGGQGRTEAFF. The CDR3 DNA sequence: TGTGCCAGCGGAGGGGGACAGGGACGCACTGAAGCTTTCTTT. The rearrangement uses TRBV7-9 and TRBJ1-1, with TRBD1 matching over 9 bases. The trim removed 8 bases at V and 4 bases at J, leaving 8 bases unmatched. CDR1 and CDR2 (germline): SEHNR, FQNEAQ (reference sequence). The CDR3 runs to 14 residues.

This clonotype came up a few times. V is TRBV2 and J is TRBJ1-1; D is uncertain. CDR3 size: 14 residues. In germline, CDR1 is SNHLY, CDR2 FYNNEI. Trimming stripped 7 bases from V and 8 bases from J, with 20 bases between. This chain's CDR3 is CASTPEAGAQEAFF. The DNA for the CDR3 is TGTGCCAGCACTCCTGAAGCAGGCGCCCAAGAAGCTTTCTTT. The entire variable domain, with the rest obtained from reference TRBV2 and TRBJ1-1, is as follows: EPEVTQTPSHQVTQMGQEVILRCVPISNHLYFYWYRQILGQKVEFLVSFYNNEISEKSEIFDDQFSVERPDGSNFTLKIRSTKLEDSAMYFCASTPEAGAQEAFFGQGTRLTVV.

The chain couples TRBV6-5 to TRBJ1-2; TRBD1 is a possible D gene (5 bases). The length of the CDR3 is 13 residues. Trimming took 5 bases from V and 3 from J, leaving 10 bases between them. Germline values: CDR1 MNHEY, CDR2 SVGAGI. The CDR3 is CASSARQYYGYTF. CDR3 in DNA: TGTGCCAGCAGTGCAAGACAGTACTATGGCTACACCTTC.